The sequence of this T cell receptor beta chain was determined in a study of OX40 agonist ivuxolimab in advanced cancers. Overall study: Partial responses occurred in three patients (one hepatocellular carcinoma, two cutaneous melanoma).

Clones were read by immunoSEQ multiplex PCR, and TCRdb kept only the in-frame ones, dropping some. Here the sample spans 48,000 or so clones, 80% to 90% being singletons. Sample: CD4+ or CD8+ T cells sorted from blood, taken in a trial of the OX40 agonist ivuxolimab. The clonotype comes from an adult with an advanced solid tumor such as melanoma, head and neck, liver or kidney cancer.

The CDR3 reads CASSTNAGTFYEQYF. The CDR3 region has the DNA TGTGCCAGCAGTACAAACGCCGGGACTTTCTACGAGCAGTACTTC. This chain links TRBV2 with TRBJ2-7, with D perhaps TRBD2 (6 bases). The ends were cut back, 5 bases at V and 3 bases at J, with 17 bases in the middle. CDR3 length: 15 amino acids. Germline V gives CDR1 SNHLY, CDR2 FYNNEI. The full variable domain, rest sourced from reference TRBV2 and TRBJ2-7, is EPEVTQTPSHQVTQMGQEVILRCVPISNHLYFYWYRQILGQKVEFLVSFYNNEISEKSEIFDDQFSVERPDGSNFTLKIRSTKLEDSAMYFCASSTNAGTFYEQYFGPGTRLTVT.